The 32 T cell receptor beta chains below were found in one sample sequenced in a study of Ad26.COV2.S vaccination and SARS-CoV-2 variants. Specified treatment: over 15 received Ad26.COV2.S at low or high dose, single or two shots; about 5 received placebo; per-sample allocation not given. Sample collection was performed on day 63 after the first vaccine or placebo injection. Sequencing used immunoSEQ multiplex PCR; TCRdb keeps in-frame clones, though not all of them. The profile shows a few hundred thousand clones, around four fifths of them singletons. The material was peripheral blood, obtained in a trial of Ad26.COV2.S vaccine versus placebo. These receptors originate from a person between 18 and 65 years old who received the Ad26.COV2.S COVID-19 vaccine or a placebo.

This clone showed up just once. This chain connects TRBV7-2 to TRBJ1-4; no reliable D call. Germline assignment: CDR1 SGHTA and CDR2 FQGNSA. V was cut by 1 base and J by 0 bases, with 9 bases left in between. There are 16 residues in the CDR3. The CDR3 nucleotides are TGTGCCAGCAGCTTAGGGCGCATGGCAACTAATGAAAAACTGTTTTTT. Amino acid sequence: CASSLGRMATNEKLFF.

This chain links TRBV6-6 with TRBJ2-1; 9 bases are shared with TRBD1. With 6 bases clipped from V and 4 bases from J, the junction kept 7 bases outside the gene matches. In germline, CDR1 is MNHNY, CDR2 SVGAGI (reference sequence). The CDR3 sequence is 15 residues long. CDR3 protein: CASREDRGHYNEQFF. The CDR3 DNA reads TGTGCCAGCAGGGAGGACAGGGGTCATTACAATGAGCAGTTCTTC.

The V gene is TRBV27, the J gene TRBJ1-5; D uncertain. Trimming stripped 8 bases from V and 1 base from J, with 15 bases between. Germline assignment: CDR1 MNHEY and CDR2 SMNVEV (reference sequence). The CDR3 extends over 15 amino acids. The CDR3 DNA is TGTGCCAGCCGATGGAGCGGAGGGAGCAATCAGCCCCAGCATTTT. It encodes CASRWSGGSNQPQHF.

CDR3 coding DNA: TGTGCCAGCAAAGGCACCCTCTCCTACAATGAGCAGTTCTTC. This gives the protein CASKGTLSYNEQFF. The rearrangement joins TRBV11-3 to TRBJ2-1; D gene unclear. Germline V gene sequence: CDR1 SGHNT, CDR2 YENEEA. This CDR3 is 14 amino acids long. Deletions cut 7 bases from V and 0 bases from J, with 10 bases between.

This chain uses TRBV5-1 with TRBJ1-1; D remains ambiguous. This CDR3 contains 13 residues. Per germline, CDR1 SGHRS and CDR2 YFSETQ. Trimming pared 0 bases from V and 4 bases from J, leaving 7 bases between. The CDR3: CASSLGQFTEAFF. DNA of the CDR3: TGCGCCAGCAGCTTGGGGCAGTTCACTGAAGCTTTCTTT. The whole variable domain, filled in from reference TRBV5-1 and TRBJ1-1, reads KAGVTQTPRYLIKTRGQQVTLSCSPISGHRSVSWYQQTPGQGLQFLFEYFSETQRNKGNFPGRFSGRQFSNSRSEMNVSTLELGDSALYLCASSLGQFTEAFFGQGTRLTVV.

This chain connects TRBV7-9 to TRBJ1-1; TRBD1 matches at 10 bases. Germline lookup yields CDR1 SEHNR and CDR2 FQNEAQ (reference sequence). With V trimmed by 8 bases and J by 4 bases, 19 bases remained unmatched. The CDR3 loop spans 18 amino acids. The CDR3: CASASGGQGGPKGTEAFF. CDR3 nucleotides: TGTGCCAGCGCCTCCGGCGGACAGGGGGGTCCAAAGGGCACTGAAGCTTTCTTT.

V usage is TRBV5-1 and J usage is TRBJ2-5; D might be TRBD1 (5 bases). The CDR3 spans 15 residues. Germline V gene lookup returns CDR1 SGHRS and CDR2 YFSETQ. V lost 3 bases and J 1 base, leaving 13 bases between the germline ends. The CDR3 loop is CASSWKDIPQETQYF. CDR3 DNA sequence: TGCGCCAGCAGCTGGAAGGACATCCCCCAAGAGACCCAGTACTTC. The full variable domain, rest sourced from reference TRBV5-1 and TRBJ2-5, is KAGVTQTPRYLIKTRGQQVTLSCSPISGHRSVSWYQQTPGQGLQFLFEYFSETQRNKGNFPGRFSGRQFSNSRSEMNVSTLELGDSALYLCASSWKDIPQETQYFGPGTRLLVL.

This chain joins TRBV2 and TRBJ2-5; D possibly corresponds to TRBD2 (6 bases). V lost 4 bases, J lost 4 bases, and 22 bases lay in between. Germline values: CDR1 SNHLY, CDR2 FYNNEI. This CDR3 comprises 17 residues. The CDR3 here is CASSAGFGTQGGETQYF. The CDR3 DNA is TGTGCCAGCAGTGCAGGATTCGGGACCCAGGGAGGAGAGACCCAGTACTTC.

The V gene is TRBV4-3, the J gene TRBJ2-7; D remains ambiguous. The CDR3 sequence is 14 residues long. The V end lost 0 bases, the J end lost 7 bases, and 13 bases lay between the germline ends. CDR1 is LGHNA, CDR2 YSLEER, per germline. CDR3 in amino acids: CASSQDTGEGEQYF. The CDR3 bases are TGCGCCAGCAGCCAAGATACCGGTGAAGGGGAGCAGTACTTC.

V and J are TRBV5-1 and TRBJ2-2; TRBD2 agrees at 10 bases. V lost 2 bases, J lost 8 bases, and 6 bases stayed unmatched. The length of the CDR3 is 15 residues. Germline assignment: CDR1 SGHRS and CDR2 YFSETQ. The CDR3 spells CASSFLAGVAGELFF. CDR3 DNA sequence: TGCGCCAGCAGCTTCCTAGCGGGAGTAGCGGGGGAGCTGTTTTTT. The full variable domain, with the rest looked up from reference TRBV5-1 and TRBJ2-2, is KAGVTQTPRYLIKTRGQQVTLSCSPISGHRSVSWYQQTPGQGLQFLFEYFSETQRNKGNFPGRFSGRQFSNSRSEMNVSTLELGDSALYLCASSFLAGVAGELFFGEGSRLTVL.

The chain has TRBV9 and TRBJ2-5; D is possibly TRBD2 (6 bases). Trimming removed 3 bases from V and 1 base from J, with 10 bases in between. This CDR3 contains 14 residues. The V gene's germline CDR1 is SGDLS and CDR2 YYNGEE. CDR3: CASSGRVSQETQYF. CDR3 DNA sequence: TGTGCCAGCAGCGGGAGGGTATCCCAAGAGACCCAGTACTTC.

This clone is a singleton in its sample. The chain employs TRBV11-2 and TRBJ1-2; D is undetermined. The V end was cut by 5 bases, the J end by 1 base, with 5 bases between. CDR1 SGHAT and CDR2 FQNNGV come from the germline V gene. The CDR3 runs 12 residues. Here the CDR3 reads CASSLRNYGYTF. The CDR3 DNA reads as TGTGCCAGCAGCCTACGTAACTATGGCTACACCTTC.

The CDR3 loop reads CASSPTSRNEQFF. In DNA, the CDR3 is TGTGCCAGCTCACCGACTAGTCGTAATGAGCAGTTCTTC. This rearrangement joins TRBV18 to TRBJ2-1; possibly TRBD2 for D (6 bases). The germline V and J ends were trimmed by 3 bases and 7 bases, with 10 bases remaining between them. Germline values: CDR1 KGHSH, CDR2 LQKENI. The CDR3 sequence is 13 residues long.

The chain combines TRBV12-3 or TRBV12-4 with TRBJ1-4, with a weak D call TRBD1 (6 bases). CDR3 length equals 13 residues. Trimming took off 6 bases at V and 5 bases at J, with 10 bases between the two ends. This chain's CDR3 is CASSLDRNEKLFF. The CDR3, as DNA: TGTGCCAGCAGCCTGGACAGAAATGAAAAACTGTTTTTT.

Remarks on this clone: Different DNA sequences within this sample yield the same CDR3. CDR3 region: CASSLMGLNTEAFF. DNA of the CDR3: TGTGCCAGCAGCTTAATGGGGCTGAACACTGAAGCTTTCTTT. The chain is built from TRBV7-9 and TRBJ1-1, with D possibly being TRBD1 (5 bases). The CDR3 loop spans 14 amino acids. The ends were cut back, 2 bases at V and 0 bases at J, with 7 bases in the middle. The germline CDR1 and CDR2 sequences are SEHNR and FQNEAQ (reference sequence).

This clone was counted once. The chain uses TRBV29-1 and TRBJ1-2, with D possibly matching TRBD1 (5 bases). Trimming left V 6 bases short and J 6 bases short, with 14 bases between. From germline, CDR1 is SQVTM and CDR2 ANQGSEA. The CDR3 sequence is 12 residues long. The DNA of the CDR3 is TGCAGCGTGCATTCAGGGTTCAATGGCTACACCTTC. Translating gives CSVHSGFNGYTF.

Only a few counts were recorded for this clone. The rearrangement joins TRBV19 to TRBJ1-1; possible D gene TRBD1, 5 bases. Germline assignment: CDR1 LNHDA and CDR2 SQIVND (reference sequence). CDR3 size: 13 residues. Trimming pared 7 bases from V and 2 bases from J, leaving 11 bases between. CDR3 sequence reads: CASTLGGNTEAFF. The CDR3 bases are TGTGCCAGTACCCTGGGGGGAAACACTGAAGCTTTCTTT.

The chain joins TRBV18 to TRBJ2-2; the match to TRBD1 covers 8 bases. The germline V gene encodes CDR1 KGHSH and CDR2 LQKENI. Trimming cost V 3 bases and J 15 bases; bases outside gene matches: 6. The CDR3 sequence is 12 residues long. Here the CDR3 reads CASSPTEDRVFF. CDR3 bases: TGTGCCAGCTCACCCACCGAGGACAGGGTGTTTTTT. Together with reference TRBV18 and TRBJ2-2, the CDR3 gives the full variable domain: NAGVMQNPRHLVRRRGQEARLRCSPMKGHSHVYWYRQLPEEGLKFMVYLQKENIIDESGMPKERFSAEFPKEGPSILRIQQVVRGDSAAYFCASSPTEDRVFFGEGSRLTVL.

The CDR3 coding sequence is TGTGCCAGCAGTGAATCGGAGACGGGACTAGCGAACACCGGGGAGCTGTTTTTT. Translated, it gives CASSESETGLANTGELFF. V gene TRBV6-1 combines with J gene TRBJ2-2; 8 bases are shared with TRBD2. V dropped 2 bases and J dropped 0; count of bases not matched to a gene: 8. The CDR3 spans 18 residues. Germline loops: CDR1 MNHNS, CDR2 SASEGT.

The rearrangement joins TRBV5-1 to TRBJ1-1, with 7 bases fitting TRBD1. V was clipped by 4 bases and J by 5 bases; unmatched bases: 11. The CDR3 has 15 amino acids. The germline gives CDR1 SGHRS, CDR2 YFSETQ. The CDR3 DNA is TGCGCCAGCAGCGCCGTTGACAGGGAGGGAACTGAAGCTTTCTTT. Its translation is CASSAVDREGTEAFF.

V usage is TRBV9 and J usage is TRBJ1-3; D is undetermined. Germline-derived CDR1 and CDR2 are SGDLS and YYNGEE. CDR3 length: 16 residues. Trimming cost V 2 bases and J 4 bases, with 16 bases left between them. CDR3 protein: CASSVDPKTTGNTIYF. CDR3 nucleotide sequence: TGTGCCAGCAGCGTGGATCCGAAGACAACCGGAAACACCATATATTTT.

V and J are TRBV5-1 and TRBJ2-1; TRBD2 aligns across 8 bases. This CDR3 contains 16 residues. The ends lost 0 bases at V and 4 bases at J; junction bases unmatched: 6. CDR1 is SGHRS and CDR2 is YFSETQ in the germline V gene. The CDR3 loop reads CASSLGPAGAYNEQFF. CDR3 coding DNA: TGCGCCAGCAGCTTGGGGCCAGCGGGAGCTTACAATGAGCAGTTCTTC.

The chain combines TRBV2 with TRBJ1-4, with TRBD1 identical over 9 bases. The junction had 9 bases not matched to a gene; V was cut back by 8 bases and J by 8 bases. CDR3 length: 14 residues. The germline gives CDR1 SNHLY, CDR2 FYNNEI. CDR3 nucleotide sequence: TGTGCCAGCGAACAGGGGGCAGGAGGAGAAAAACTGTTTTTT. Its protein is CASEQGAGGEKLFF.

The chain uses TRBV5-4 and TRBJ2-1; D uncertain. The CDR3 totals 12 residues. CDR1 and CDR2 from the germline V gene are SGHNT and YYREEE (reference sequence). V lost 3 bases and J lost 5, with 6 bases in between. CDR3 amino acids: CASSSPNNEQFF. The CDR3 nucleotides read TGTGCCAGCAGCTCACCAAACAATGAGCAGTTCTTC.

The chain carries TRBV6-5 and TRBJ1-2; tentative D call: TRBD1 (5 bases). This CDR3 is built from 12 residues. V was pared by 8 bases and J by 8 bases, with 15 bases between. Germline V CDR1 and CDR2: MNHEY, SVGAGI. In DNA, the CDR3 is TGTGCCAGCGGGGCGGGCCGGCGAGGCTACACCTTC. This codes for CASGAGRRGYTF.

This clone was seen only a few times. This sequence joins TRBV6-2 or TRBV6-3 and TRBJ1-1; no definite D call. The CDR3 totals 13 residues. V dropped 6 bases and J dropped 1 base, with 9 bases sitting between them. Germline CDR1 reads MNHEY; CDR2 reads SVGEGT. The CDR3: CASSSGRNTEAFF. CDR3 nucleotides: TGTGCCAGCAGCTCCGGGCGGAACACTGAAGCTTTCTTT.

The V call is TRBV7-3, the J call TRBJ2-5; 7 nucleotides agree with TRBD2. The germline V gene encodes CDR1 SGHTA and CDR2 FQGTGA. This CDR3 contains 15 residues. V was clipped by 0 bases and J by 5 bases; unmatched bases: 6. CDR3 sequence (DNA): TGTGCCAGCAGCTTAACGTCATGGGAGGGGGAGACCCAGTACTTC. Protein sequence: CASSLTSWEGETQYF.

This clone was picked up many times. The V gene is TRBV21-1, the J gene TRBJ1-3. TRBV21-1 is flagged as a pseudogene. This CDR3 contains 14 residues. In DNA form, the CDR3 reads TGTGCCAGCCCCCCGGGCAGCTCTGGAAACACCATATATTTT. It encodes CASPPGSSGNTIYF.

This chain joins TRBV7-2 and TRBJ2-3, with 9 bases that match TRBD2. CDR1 and CDR2 from the germline V gene are SGHTA and FQGNSA. Trimming cost V 5 bases and J 6 bases; bases outside gene matches: 15. The CDR3 contains 17 residues. CDR3 nucleotides: TGTGCCAGCAGCCAGACTTACGGCCTAGCGGGGACGGATACGCAGTATTTT. This encodes CASSQTYGLAGTDTQYF.

J is TRBJ1-2 and V is TRBV7-8; D call uncertain. Germline values: CDR1 SGHVS, CDR2 FQNEAQ. The CDR3 consists of 13 residues. Trimming removed 1 base at V and 0 bases at J, with 3 bases between. The CDR3 loop is CASSLDPNYGYTF. The CDR3 nucleotides are TGTGCCAGCAGCTTAGACCCTAACTATGGCTACACCTTC.

A word on this clone: One end of the junction varies from germline; a read error may be responsible. The chain carries TRBV6-6 and TRBJ1-2; D ambiguous. The V gene's germline CDR1 is MNHNY and CDR2 SVGAGI (reference sequence). The CDR3 has 16 residues. The CDR3, as DNA: TGTGCCAGCAGTCACTCGGACGGACGGAAAGTACTGGGCTACACCTTC. It yields the protein CASSHSDGRKVLGYTF.

This sequence joins TRBV27 and TRBJ2-7; TRBD2 might be the D (5 bases). Germline V gene data show CDR1 as MNHEY and CDR2 as SMNVEV (reference sequence). V shed 6 bases and J shed 3 bases, with 18 bases lying between them. CDR3 length: 15 amino acids. The CDR3 nucleotides read TGTGCCAGCAGCTCTATCCGGACTCCAAACTACGAGCAGTACTTC. Translating it yields CASSSIRTPNYEQYF.